One sample yielded the 10 T cell receptor beta chains listed below, sequenced in a study of shared clonotypes between healthy human individuals. Terminally differentiated effector memory CD45RA+ cells were excluded by CCR7 positive selection of CD45RO-negative cells. Sequencing was performed with immunoSEQ multiplex PCR; in TCRdb, only in-frame clones are kept and a portion is missing. The sample consists of approximately 650,000 clones, over 95% of them appearing once. The sample comprised naive CD8+ T cells sorted from blood. All receptors derive from a woman under 40 in good health.

V gene TRBV27 combines with J gene TRBJ2-7, with D tentatively TRBD2 (6 bases). V was pared by 5 bases and J by 7 bases, with 15 bases between. CDR3 length: 13 amino acids. Germline lookup yields CDR1 MNHEY and CDR2 SMNVEV (reference sequence). Written as DNA, the CDR3 is TGTGCCAGCAGTAGACTAGAAGGGCGGGAGCAGTACTTC. Translated: CASSRLEGREQYF.

This chain links TRBV7-4 with TRBJ1-2; 10 bases are shared with TRBD1. The germline V gene encodes CDR1 SGHVT and CDR2 SQSDAQ. Trimming at V came to 5 bases and at J to 3 bases, leaving 9 bases not matched to a gene. The CDR3 is made up of 16 amino acids. In DNA, the CDR3 is TGTGCCAGCAGCCACCAGAATGGGACAGGGGACTATGGCTACACCTTC. It translates to CASSHQNGTGDYGYTF.

V usage is TRBV28 and J usage is TRBJ1-2; possible D gene TRBD1, 5 bases. The CDR3 totals 14 residues. Per germline, CDR1 MDHEN and CDR2 SYDVKM. With 6 bases removed from V and 2 bases from J, the gap between germline ends came to 13 bases. The CDR3 is CASSPPGGNYGYTF. DNA of the CDR3: TGTGCCAGCAGCCCCCCGGGGGGAAACTATGGCTACACCTTC.

The chain uses TRBV2 and TRBJ2-1, with 11 bases aligning to TRBD2. CDR1 is SNHLY, CDR2 FYNNEI, per germline. CDR3 length equals 15 residues. Trimming at V came to 5 bases and at J to 4 bases, leaving 4 bases not matched to a gene. In DNA form, the CDR3 reads TGTGCCAGCAGTTACGGGACTAGCGGTTACAATGAGCAGTTCTTC. Its protein is CASSYGTSGYNEQFF.

This sequence joins TRBV7-8 and TRBJ2-1; 9 bases are a match to TRBD1. Germline V gene lookup returns CDR1 SGHVS and CDR2 FQNEAQ. The CDR3 has 13 residues. With 8 bases clipped from V and 3 bases from J, the junction kept 2 bases outside the gene matches. The CDR3 spells CASEGQGYNEQFF. In nucleotides, the CDR3 is TGTGCCAGCGAGGGACAGGGCTACAATGAGCAGTTCTTC.

V gene TRBV27 combines with J gene TRBJ2-3, with D hard to call. CDR3 length: 16 residues. V gave up 7 bases and J gave up 0 bases, with 17 bases separating them. The germline gives CDR1 MNHEY, CDR2 SMNVEV (reference sequence). As DNA, the CDR3 is TGTGCCAGCACCCCGCATCACAGCACTAGCACAGATACGCAGTATTTT. It codes for CASTPHHSTSTDTQYF.

The chain employs TRBV10-3 and TRBJ2-7, with D maybe TRBD1 (5 bases). V lost 6 bases, J lost 6 bases, and 12 bases lay in between. The CDR3 has 12 residues. Germline V gene sequence: CDR1 ENHRY, CDR2 SYGVKD. CDR3 bases: TGTGCCATCAGACAGGTGCGAGGCGAGCAGTACTTC. This gives the protein CAIRQVRGEQYF.

CDR3: CASRRKQNTEAFF. In DNA, the CDR3 is TGTGCCAGCAGACGGAAACAGAACACTGAAGCTTTCTTT. The genes are TRBV2 and TRBJ1-1; no definite D call. V was cut by 6 bases and J by 1 base, with 9 bases left in between. The germline gives CDR1 SNHLY, CDR2 FYNNEI. This CDR3 is 13 amino acids long.

V gene TRBV6-5 combines with J gene TRBJ1-3, with D unresolved. The V and J ends lost 6 bases and 1 base respectively, with 10 bases between them. The CDR3 is 14 residues long. From germline, CDR1 is MNHEY and CDR2 SVGAGI. The CDR3 loop reads CASRATGSGNTIYF. CDR3 nucleotide sequence: TGTGCCAGCAGGGCCACCGGTTCTGGAAACACCATATATTTT.

This chain joins TRBV27 and TRBJ2-3, with 8 bases matching TRBD2. Trimming at V came to 4 bases and at J to 3 bases, leaving 9 bases not matched to a gene. The CDR3 is 16 residues long. In germline, CDR1 is MNHEY, CDR2 SMNVEV (reference sequence). CDR3 in amino acids: CASSYPNGGGTDTQYF. CDR3 in DNA: TGTGCCAGCAGTTACCCGAACGGGGGGGGAACAGATACGCAGTATTTT.